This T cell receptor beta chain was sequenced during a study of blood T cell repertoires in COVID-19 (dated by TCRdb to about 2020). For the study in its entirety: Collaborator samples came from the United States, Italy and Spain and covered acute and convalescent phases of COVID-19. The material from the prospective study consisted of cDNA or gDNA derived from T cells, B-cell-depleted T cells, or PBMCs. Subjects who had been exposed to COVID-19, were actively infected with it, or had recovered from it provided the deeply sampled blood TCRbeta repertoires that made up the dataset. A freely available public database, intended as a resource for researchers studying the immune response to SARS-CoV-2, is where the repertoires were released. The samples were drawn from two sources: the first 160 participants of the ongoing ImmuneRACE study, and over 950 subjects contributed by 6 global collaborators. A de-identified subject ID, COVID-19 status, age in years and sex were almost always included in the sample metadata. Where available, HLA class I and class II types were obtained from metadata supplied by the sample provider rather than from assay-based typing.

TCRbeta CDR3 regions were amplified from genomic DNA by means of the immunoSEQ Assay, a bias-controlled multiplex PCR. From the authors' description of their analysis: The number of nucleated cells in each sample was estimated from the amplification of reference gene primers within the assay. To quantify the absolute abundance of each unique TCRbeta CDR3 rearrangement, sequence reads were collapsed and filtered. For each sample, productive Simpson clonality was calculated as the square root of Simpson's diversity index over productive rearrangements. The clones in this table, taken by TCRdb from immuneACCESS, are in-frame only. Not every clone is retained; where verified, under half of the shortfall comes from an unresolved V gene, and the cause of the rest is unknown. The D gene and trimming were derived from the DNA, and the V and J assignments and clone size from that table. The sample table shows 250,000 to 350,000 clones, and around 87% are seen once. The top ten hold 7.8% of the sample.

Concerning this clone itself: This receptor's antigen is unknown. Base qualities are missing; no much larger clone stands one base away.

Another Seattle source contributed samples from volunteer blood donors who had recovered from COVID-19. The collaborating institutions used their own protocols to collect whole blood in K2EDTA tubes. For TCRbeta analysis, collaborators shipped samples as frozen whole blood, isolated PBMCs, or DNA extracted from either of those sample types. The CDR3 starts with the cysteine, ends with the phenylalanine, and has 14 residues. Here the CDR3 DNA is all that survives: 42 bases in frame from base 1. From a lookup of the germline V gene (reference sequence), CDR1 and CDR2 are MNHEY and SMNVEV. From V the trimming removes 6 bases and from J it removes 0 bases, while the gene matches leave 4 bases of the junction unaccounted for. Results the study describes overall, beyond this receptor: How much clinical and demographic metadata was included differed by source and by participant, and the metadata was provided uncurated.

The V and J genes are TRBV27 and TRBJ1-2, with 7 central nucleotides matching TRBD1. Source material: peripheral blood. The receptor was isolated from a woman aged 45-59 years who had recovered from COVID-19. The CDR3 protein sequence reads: CASSRDRANYGYTF. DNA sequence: TGTGCCAGCAGCCGTGACAGGGCTAACTATGGCTACACCTTC.